This TCR beta chain was identified in a study of blood T cells in healthy people across ages (dated by TCRdb to the mid-2010s). For the wider study: Template switching captured roughly one uniquely barcoded TCR beta cDNA molecule per two T cells in model experiments. To track age-related changes in TCR beta repertoire diversity, the study relied on deep sequencing normalized with unique cDNA molecular identifiers. The donors were divided into four age groups: young (average around 15 years), middle-aged (about 39), aged (approximately 59) and long-lived (roughly 82). For two donors (one aged 18 to 29 and one aged 80 or older), the study analyzed two additional independent replicas of 1 million unique cDNA reads from the same blood draw. To avoid experimental bias, donors of different ages were spread randomly across the sequencing lanes. The paper as a whole reports these results and caveats: Estimates of total diversity based on one million sequenced T cells were considered lower bounds and underestimates. Because donor CMV infection status was unknown, age-related changes in expanded clonotypes were potentially confounded. Compared with the aged group, the long-lived group had more naive CD4+ T cells, fewer expanded clones and increased TCR diversity, a pattern suggesting age selection. A strong correlation was found between observed TCR beta diversity and the percentage of naive T cells measured by flow cytometry. Since profiling was done on bulk unsorted PBMCs, naive and antigen-experienced compartments could not be conclusively compared. Observed TCR beta diversity per million T cells fell roughly linearly with age, and a significant reduction was already apparent by age around 44.

Library preparation used 5' RACE. The sequencer was an Illumina HiSeq 2500. A second PCR of roughly 7 to 11 cycles was performed with a sample-barcoded 5' primer and a J-beta primer mix. Each TCR beta cDNA molecule received a unique molecular identifier from a template-switch 5' adaptor carrying 12 random nucleotides. At least 2.5 million CDR3-containing paired-end reads were obtained from each sample. First-strand cDNA synthesis was performed from all RNA using the Mint cDNA synthesis kit, with priming by a TRBC-specific oligonucleotide. Following uracil-DNA glycosylase treatment, a first 18-cycle PCR with universal primers M1SS and BC2_uni_R was performed on all cDNA. Concerning the study's data processing: Each sample was normalized by randomly selecting 1 million high-quality reads, each carrying a distinct molecular identifier. Reads sharing molecular identifiers were discarded rather than binned into consensus sequences. MiTCR, set to a Q25 quality threshold and the strictest error-elimination algorithm, was used for CDR3 identification, clonotype clustering and error correction. A nonparametric unseen species model using Euler transformation provided a lower-bound estimate of total TCR beta diversity. Clones were called with MiXCR by TCRdb after fastp trimmed the public reads at Q25, and only in-frame beta chains were retained. Identical CDR3 protein sequences are pooled into one entry, listed with their most common genes and DNA. The V and J calls were not made by the authors but by TCRdb's processing. In all, the sample holds some 710,000 distinct CDR3 sequences, and 35% to 50% of those were seen once. Clones ranked in the top ten supply 15% to 20% of the sample.

The CDR3 spans 16 residues, from the cysteine through the phenylalanine. Only the CDR3 portion is preserved as DNA: 48 bases, with reading frame beginning at the first base. Clipping removes 5 bases from V and 8 bases from J, with 8 as the unmatched junction base count. Systemically healthy Caucasian individuals from Russia, 39 in total and aged roughly 6 to 95 years, were included as donors. Each donor gave 8 to 10 milliliters of peripheral blood, drawn into EDTA-treated Vacutainer tubes. Ficoll-Paque density-gradient centrifugation was used to isolate PBMCs, with at least 6.5 million per sample. Trizol reagent was used to extract total RNA from the PBMCs, yielding at least 6 micrograms per sample. For every donor, an aliquot of PBMCs went through flow cytometry to measure the percentages of naive CD45RAhigh/CD27high T cells. Comments on this clonotype: The target of this receptor is not known. The sample holds no much larger clone one base away, and base qualities are not on file.

The origin of this receptor is an elderly man in good health. The sequencing input was blood. This chain is built from TRBV12-3 or TRBV12-4 and TRBJ2-2, and 13 junction bases match TRBD2. In nucleotide form, the sequence is TGTGCCAGCAGTCCAGGACTAGCGGGAGCGGAAGGGGAGCTGTTTTTT. The resulting protein is CASSPGLAGAEGELFF.